One and the same sample provided the 27 T cell receptor beta chains below, sequenced in a study of T cells in Graves' hyperthyroidism and ophthalmopathy. RNA transcripts provided the source from which TCR beta CDR3 regions were amplified. A first-round RT-PCR of the TCR CDR3 used the HTBI primer set. TCRdb ran MiXCR on the multiplex PCR reads and lists one entry per CDR3 protein. The table shows around 760,000 distinct CDR3 sequences, with over 35% occurring only once. The sequencing sample was made of blood. The origin of the receptors is a woman between 40 and 50 years old with Graves' hyperthyroidism.

This clonotype was counted between two and nine times. The chain has TRBV12-3 or TRBV12-4 and TRBJ1-1, with D perhaps TRBD1 (5 bases). This CDR3 has 11 residues. V was pared by 7 bases and J by 10 bases, with 13 bases between. CDR3 sequence (DNA): TGTGCCAGCACCCCCGGGGGGGGAGCTTTCTTT. Protein sequence: CASTPGGGAFF.

This clonotype was picked up many times. The chain has TRBV12-3 or TRBV12-4 and TRBJ1-5; tentatively, D is TRBD1 (6 bases). The CDR3 contains 16 residues. V was cut by 6 bases and J by 3 bases, with 18 bases left in between. The DNA of the CDR3 is TGTGCCAGCAGCCCCGGGACAACTTCCTTCAATCAGCCCCAGCATTTT. Protein product: CASSPGTTSFNQPQHF.

This clonotype was observed a handful of times. The V gene is TRBV7-8, the J gene TRBJ1-6, with 7 bases identical to TRBD1. This CDR3 is built from 15 residues. V lost 7 bases to trimming and J lost 7 bases; unmatched junction nucleotides: 10. Looked up from germline, CDR1 is SGHVS and CDR2 is FQNEAQ. The CDR3 DNA sequence: TGTGCCAGCAACAATGGGGGGACAGAGAATTCACCCCTCCACTTT. Translation gives CASNNGGTENSPLHF. Combining the CDR3 with reference TRBV7-8 and TRBJ1-6 gives the whole variable domain GAGVSQSPRYKVAKRGQDVALRCDPISGHVSLFWYQQALGQGPEFLTYFQNEAQLDKSGLPSDRFFAERPEGSVSTLKIQRTQQEDSAVYLCASNNGGTENSPLHFGNGTRLTVT.

J is TRBJ1-1 and V is TRBV6-5; D unresolved. CDR1 MNHEY and CDR2 SVGAGI come from the germline V gene. V was shortened by 8 bases and J by 1 base, with 23 bases between the two germline ends. CDR3 size: 17 residues. The CDR3 DNA reads TGTGCCAGCTCACGGACGGCTGATGGCGGCACGAACACTGAAGCTTTCTTT. It encodes CASSRTADGGTNTEAFF.

This clonotype was recorded many times. CDR3 sequence (DNA): TGCAGTGCCCCACGGCTAGCGGGAGCTGAGACCCAGTACTTC. Translation: CSAPRLAGAETQYF. The rearrangement links TRBV20-1 to TRBJ2-5, with 10 bases aligning to TRBD2. The germline CDR1 and CDR2 sequences are DFQATT and SNEGSKA (reference sequence). The junction had 9 bases not matched to a gene; V was cut back by 6 bases and J by 5 bases. The CDR3 is made up of 14 amino acids.

This clonotype came up many times. The rearrangement joins TRBV7-9 to TRBJ1-3; D not resolved. The germline V and J ends were trimmed by 4 bases and 8 bases, with 18 bases remaining between them. The CDR3 has 15 residues. The germline V gene encodes CDR1 SEHNR and CDR2 FQNEAQ (reference sequence). This CDR3 reads CASSSKEEVRHTIYF. The CDR3 DNA follows: TGTGCCAGCAGCTCCAAGGAAGAGGTCAGGCACACCATATATTTT. The full variable domain, with the rest looked up from reference TRBV7-9 and TRBJ1-3, is DTGVSQNPRHKITKRGQNVTFRCDPISEHNRLYWYRQTLGQGPEFLTYFQNEAQLEKSRLLSDRFSAERPKGSFSTLEIQRTEQGDSAMYLCASSSKEEVRHTIYFGEGSWLTVV.

Of note for this clonotype: A much larger clone lies one base from this, so it may be a read error. The V gene is TRBV9, the J gene TRBJ1-2, with TRBD1 matching 8 bases. Germline values: CDR1 SGDLS, CDR2 YYNGEE. The CDR3 length is 16 residues. The CDR3 DNA is TGTGCCTGCAGCGTGGGAGGCCAGGGGGCTTCGGGTGGCTACACCTTC. Translated: CACSVGGQGASGGYTF.

This clonotype was detected ten times or more. The chain recombines TRBV27 with TRBJ1-4; TRBD1 is a possible D gene (5 bases). Germline assignment: CDR1 MNHEY and CDR2 SMNVEV (reference sequence). The CDR3 is made up of 14 amino acids. The V gene lost 5 bases and the J gene lost 3 bases, with 10 bases spanning the gap. CDR3 nucleotides: TGTGCCAGCAGTGGTGGGGGAGCTAATGAAAAACTGTTTTTT. This encodes CASSGGGANEKLFF.

This clonotype was recorded at least ten times. The chain combines TRBV11-2 with TRBJ2-5, with unresolved D. The germline V gene has CDR1 SGHAT and CDR2 FQNNGV. The CDR3 loop spans 13 amino acids. Trimming left V 3 bases short and J 1 base short, with 6 bases between. DNA of the CDR3: TGTGCCAGCAGCTTTAACAGCCAAGAGACCCAGTACTTC. Protein: CASSFNSQETQYF. The full variable domain, rest sourced from reference TRBV11-2 and TRBJ2-5, is EAGVAQSPRYKIIEKRQSVAFWCNPISGHATLYWYQQILGQGPKLLIQFQNNGVVDDSQLPKDRFSAERLKGVDSTLKIQPAKLEDSAVYLCASSFNSQETQYFGPGTRLLVL.

On this clonotype itself: Compared with germline, one end of the junction differs, possibly owing to a read error. The chain uses TRBV9 and TRBJ1-5; 7 bases are a match to TRBD1. Germline V CDR1 and CDR2: SGDLS, YYNGEE. The CDR3 extends over 14 amino acids. Written as DNA, the CDR3 is TGTGCCAGCAGCGTAGGGGACAGCAATCAGTCCCAGCATTTT. This translates into CASSVGDSNQSQHF.

This clonotype has a count of ten or more. V is TRBV12-3 or TRBV12-4 and J is TRBJ1-5; a weak D match, TRBD1 (5 bases). Deletions cut 6 bases from V and 5 bases from J, with 8 bases between. The CDR3 extends over 12 amino acids. The CDR3 DNA sequence: TGTGCCAGCAGCCCGGGGGATCAGCCCCAGCATTTT. This gives the protein CASSPGDQPQHF.

This clonotype was recorded at least ten times. The CDR3 DNA follows: TGTGCCAGCAGACCGGGCATGCAGGACTATGGCTACACCTTC. Protein sequence: CASRPGMQDYGYTF. The chain has TRBV5-5 and TRBJ1-2; no definite D call. The CDR3 spans 14 residues. Per germline, CDR1 SGHKS and CDR2 YYEKEE (reference sequence). V shed 5 bases and J shed 3 bases, with 14 bases lying between them.

The genes are TRBV7-2 and TRBJ1-5, with D hard to call. Germline lookup yields CDR1 SGHTA and CDR2 FQGNSA. Trimming cost V 10 bases and J 0 bases, with 13 bases left between them. There are 14 residues in the CDR3. The CDR3 nucleotides are TGTGCCAACCCCTACACGGGTAGCAATCAGCCCCAGCATTTT. Amino acids: CANPYTGSNQPQHF.

This clonotype was detected a few times. J is TRBJ2-5 and V is TRBV7-9; the D gene is possibly TRBD1 (5 bases). From germline, CDR1 is SEHNR and CDR2 FQNEAQ (reference sequence). CDR3 size: 14 residues. V lost 5 bases, J lost 4 bases, and 14 bases lay in between. The chain's CDR3 is CASSPPDRRETQYF. Here the CDR3 DNA reads TGTGCCAGCAGCCCACCTGACAGACGAGAGACCCAGTACTTC.

Of note for this clonotype: This may be a read error: a much more frequent sequence differs by one nucleotide. V and J are TRBV5-6 and TRBJ1-6, with 7 bases matching TRBD1. The CDR3 runs 14 residues. Germline V CDR1 and CDR2: SGHDT, YYEEEE. The V gene end was trimmed by 4 bases and the J gene end by 11 bases; junction bases not matched to a gene: 9. The CDR3 DNA reads TGTGCCAGCAGCCTGGCGGCAGGGGGGCCACCCCTCCACTTT. This encodes CASSLAAGGPPLHF.

CDR3 protein: CASKTTWEDSPLHF. CDR3 coding DNA: TGTGCCAGCAAAACCACCTGGGAGGATTCACCCCTCCACTTT. The gene calls are TRBV12-3 or TRBV12-4 and TRBJ1-6; no reliable D call. V was cut by 7 bases and J by 8 bases, with 15 bases left in between. This CDR3 spans 14 amino acids.

This chain joins TRBV6-6 and TRBJ2-7; 8 nucleotides align to TRBD2. Trimming took 8 bases from V and 5 from J; bases not matched to a gene: 5. The CDR3 is 12 residues long. Germline CDR1 and CDR2: MNHNY and SVGAGI (reference sequence). In nucleotides, the CDR3 is TGTGCCAGCCGGGGGGGCCGAAACGAGCAGTACTTC. Translating it yields CASRGGRNEQYF.

V and J are TRBV7-2 and TRBJ1-1; possibly TRBD1 for D (5 bases). V was clipped by 5 bases and J by 4 bases, with 11 bases between them. The length of the CDR3 is 13 residues. Germline V lookup: CDR1 SGHTA, CDR2 FQGNSA. The CDR3 sequence is CASSRGGATEAFF. As DNA, the CDR3 is TGTGCCAGCAGCCGGGGGGGTGCCACTGAAGCTTTCTTT. Full variable domain (outside the CDR3, taken from reference TRBV7-2 and TRBJ1-1): GAGVSQSPSNKVTEKGKDVELRCDPISGHTALYWYRQSLGQGLEFLIYFQGNSAPDKSGLPSDRFSAERTGGSVSTLTIQRTQQEDSAVYLCASSRGGATEAFFGQGTRLTVV.

The V gene is TRBV5-6, the J gene TRBJ1-2; unclear D gene. Trimming cost V 9 bases and J 2 bases, with 14 bases left between them. This CDR3 region has 13 residues. Looked up from germline, CDR1 is SGHDT and CDR2 is YYEEEE. The CDR3 DNA is TGTGCCACCAGGCAGACCCCCAACTATGGCTACACCTTC. Protein sequence: CATRQTPNYGYTF.

The V gene is TRBV7-9, the J gene TRBJ2-7; a possible D gene is TRBD2 (7 bases). Trimming cost V 4 bases and J 5 bases, with 18 bases left between them. The CDR3 spans 15 residues. The germline gives CDR1 SEHNR, CDR2 FQNEAQ (reference sequence). Written as DNA, the CDR3 is TGTGCCAGCAGCTCACCACAGGGAGGGATCAACGAGCAGTACTTC. Its translation is CASSSPQGGINEQYF.

This clonotype was observed many times. This chain uses TRBV5-1 with TRBJ2-5; D tentatively fits TRBD1 or TRBD2 (5 bases each). Germline lookup yields CDR1 SGHRS and CDR2 YFSETQ. Trimming cost V 4 bases and J 5 bases, with 18 bases left between them. The CDR3 extends over 15 amino acids. CDR3 in amino acids: CASSLGTFRRETQYF. The DNA for the CDR3 is TGCGCCAGCAGCCTCGGGACCTTTAGGAGGGAGACCCAGTACTTC.

This clonotype showed up many times. The chain couples TRBV7-2 to TRBJ1-4; D is unclear. CDR3 length equals 14 residues. CDR1 SGHTA and CDR2 FQGNSA come from the germline V gene. V was trimmed by 2 bases and J by 4 bases, leaving 8 bases between them. In DNA form, the CDR3 reads TGTGCCAGCAGCTTATCCCGGGGTAATGAAAAACTGTTTTTT. Translation: CASSLSRGNEKLFF.

This clonotype was counted ten times or more. The chain links TRBV4-3 to TRBJ1-5; D is ambiguous. The V end lost 0 bases, the J end lost 5 bases, and 5 bases lay between the germline ends. Germline assignment: CDR1 LGHNA and CDR2 YSLEER. This CDR3 has 13 residues. CDR3: CASSQDSDQPQHF. CDR3 bases: TGCGCCAGCAGCCAAGATAGTGATCAGCCCCAGCATTTT.

Regarding this clonotype: A single base separates this from a much larger clone, so it may be a read error. The rearrangement links TRBV19 to TRBJ2-7; a weak D match, TRBD2 (5 bases). The V end was cut by 6 bases, the J end by 7 bases, with 16 bases between. The CDR3 spans 13 residues. Germline CDR1 is LNHDA and CDR2 is SQIVND (reference sequence). The CDR3, as DNA: TGTGCCAGTAGCACCCGAGGGCTGGGGGAGCAGTACTTC. Encoded protein: CASSTRGLGEQYF.

This chain joins TRBV20-1 and TRBJ1-2, with 10 bases matching TRBD1. The CDR3 is 13 amino acids. From germline, CDR1 is DFQATT and CDR2 SNEGSKA (reference sequence). The J segment lost 6 bases and the V segment lost 4 bases, leaving 5 bases of the junction unmatched. Here the CDR3 DNA reads TGCAGTGCTAACACCGGGACAGGGGATGGCTACACCTTC. This encodes CSANTGTGDGYTF.

This clonotype was seen only a few times. The chain is built from TRBV6-5 and TRBJ1-6, with unresolved D. The CDR3 is made up of 12 amino acids. V shed 8 bases and J shed 2 bases, with 4 bases lying between them. Germline loops: CDR1 MNHEY, CDR2 SVGAGI. Here the CDR3 DNA reads TGTGCCAGCGGGGCCTATAATTCACCCCTCCACTTT. Encoded protein: CASGAYNSPLHF.

Of note for this clonotype: A much more abundant neighbour one base away suggests this may be a read error. V gene TRBV7-2 combines with J gene TRBJ1-2, with D possibly matching TRBD1 (5 bases). Per germline, CDR1 SGHTA and CDR2 FQGNSA. This CDR3 comprises 14 residues. Trimming shortened V by 3 bases and J by 4 bases, and 12 bases separated the two germline ends. CDR3 protein: CASSFGGGSYGYTF. CDR3 coding DNA: TGTGCCAGCAGCTTCGGGGGGGGATCCTATGGCTACACCTTC. Full variable domain (remainder filled in from reference TRBV7-2 and TRBJ1-2): GAGVSQSPSNKVTEKGKDVELRCDPISGHTALYWYRQSLGQGLEFLIYFQGNSAPDKSGLPSDRFSAERTGGSVSTLTIQRTQQEDSAVYLCASSFGGGSYGYTFGSGTRLTVV.